This T cell receptor beta chain was recovered during a study of T-cell memory formation after mild COVID-19. Using its own MiXCR run on the 5' RACE reads, TCRdb lists one record per CDR3 protein. The sample gives 350,000 to 500,000 distinct CDR3 sequences, about 19% of which show up once; 8.4% is in the top ten. The CDR3 is 15 residues long. Germline V gives CDR1 SGHAT, CDR2 FQNNGV. The V end lost 5 bases, the J end lost 0 bases, and 11 bases lay between the germline ends. The V gene is TRBV11-2, the J gene TRBJ2-4; no definite D call. This receptor was obtained from an adult woman who had mild COVID-19 (a few samples of this study predate the infection). Cell type and time point are not known. Sequencing used PBMCs or a T cell subset sorted from them (not recorded which). CDR3 sequence reads: CASSGYWEAKNIQYF. CDR3 bases: TGTGCCAGCAGCGGCTACTGGGAAGCCAAAAACATTCAGTACTTC. The full variable domain, its missing parts supplied by reference TRBV11-2 and TRBJ2-4, is EAGVAQSPRYKIIEKRQSVAFWCNPISGHATLYWYQQILGQGPKLLIQFQNNGVVDDSQLPKDRFSAERLKGVDSTLKIQPAKLEDSAVYLCASSGYWEAKNIQYFGAGTRLSVL.